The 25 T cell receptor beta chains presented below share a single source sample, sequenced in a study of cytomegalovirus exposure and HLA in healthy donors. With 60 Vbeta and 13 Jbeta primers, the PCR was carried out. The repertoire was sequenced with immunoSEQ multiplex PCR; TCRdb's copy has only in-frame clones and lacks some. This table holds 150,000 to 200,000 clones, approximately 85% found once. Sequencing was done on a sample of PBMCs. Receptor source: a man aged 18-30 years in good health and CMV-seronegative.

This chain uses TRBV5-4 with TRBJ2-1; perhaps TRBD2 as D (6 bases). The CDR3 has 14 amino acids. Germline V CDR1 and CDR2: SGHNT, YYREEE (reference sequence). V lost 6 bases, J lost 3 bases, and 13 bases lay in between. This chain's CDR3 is CASTLEGGYNEQFF. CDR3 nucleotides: TGTGCCAGCACTTTGGAGGGCGGCTACAATGAGCAGTTCTTC. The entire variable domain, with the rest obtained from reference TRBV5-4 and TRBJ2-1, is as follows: ETGVTQSPTHLIKTRGQQVTLRCSSQSGHNTVSWYQQALGQGPQFIFQYYREEENGRGNFPPRFSGLQFPNYSSELNVNALELDDSALYLCASTLEGGYNEQFFGPGTRLTVL.

Written as DNA, the CDR3 is TGTGCCAGCAGCGTGGTCGGGAGTGGGGGACACACCGGGGAGCTGTTTTTT. Residues: CASSVVGSGGHTGELFF. The J gene is TRBJ2-2, the V gene TRBV9; a possible D gene is TRBD2 (6 bases). The CDR3 is 17 amino acids. Deletions cut 2 bases from V and 3 bases from J, with 17 bases between. CDR1 SGDLS and CDR2 YYNGEE come from the germline V gene.

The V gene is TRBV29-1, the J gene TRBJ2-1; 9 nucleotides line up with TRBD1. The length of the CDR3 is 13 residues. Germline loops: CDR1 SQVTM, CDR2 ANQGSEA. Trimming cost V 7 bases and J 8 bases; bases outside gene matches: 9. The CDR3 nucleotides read TGCAGCGCCGCATGGGACAGGGTTTATGAGCAGTTCTTC. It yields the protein CSAAWDRVYEQFF.

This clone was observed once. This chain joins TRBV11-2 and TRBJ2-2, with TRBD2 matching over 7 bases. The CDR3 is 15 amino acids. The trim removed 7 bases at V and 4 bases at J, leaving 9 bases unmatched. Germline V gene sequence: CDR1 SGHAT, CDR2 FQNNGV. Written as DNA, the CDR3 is TGTGCCAGCACCCTCCGGGGGAGGGGCACCGGGGAGCTGTTTTTT. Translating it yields CASTLRGRGTGELFF.

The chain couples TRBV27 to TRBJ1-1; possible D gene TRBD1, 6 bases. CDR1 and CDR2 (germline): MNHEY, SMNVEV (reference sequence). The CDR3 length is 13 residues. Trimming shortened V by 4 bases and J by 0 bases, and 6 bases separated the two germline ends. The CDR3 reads CASSYRVNTEAFF. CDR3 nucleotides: TGTGCCAGCAGTTACAGGGTGAACACTGAAGCTTTCTTT.

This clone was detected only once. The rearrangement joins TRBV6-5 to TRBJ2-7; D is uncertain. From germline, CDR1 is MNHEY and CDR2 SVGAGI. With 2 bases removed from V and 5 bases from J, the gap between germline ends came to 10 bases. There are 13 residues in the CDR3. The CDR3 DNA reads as TGTGCCAGCAGTTACCACGAGGCGGACGAGCAGTACTTC. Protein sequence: CASSYHEADEQYF.

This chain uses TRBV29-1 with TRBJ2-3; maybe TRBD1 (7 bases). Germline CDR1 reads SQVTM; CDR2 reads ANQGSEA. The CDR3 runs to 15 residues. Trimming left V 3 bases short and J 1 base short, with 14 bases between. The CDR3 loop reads CSVEAGGPRTDTQYF. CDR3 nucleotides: TGCAGCGTTGAGGCAGGGGGGCCGCGCACAGATACGCAGTATTTT.

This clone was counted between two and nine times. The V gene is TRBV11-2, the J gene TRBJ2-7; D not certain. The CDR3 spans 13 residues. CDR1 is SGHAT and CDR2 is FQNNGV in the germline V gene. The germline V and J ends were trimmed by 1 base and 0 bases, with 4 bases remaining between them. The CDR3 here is CASSLGPSYEQYF. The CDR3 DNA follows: TGTGCCAGCAGCTTAGGGCCCTCCTACGAGCAGTACTTC.

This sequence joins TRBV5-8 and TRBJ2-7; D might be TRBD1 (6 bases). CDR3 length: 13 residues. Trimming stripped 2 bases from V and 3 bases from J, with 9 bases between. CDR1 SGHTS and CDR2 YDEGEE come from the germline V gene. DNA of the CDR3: TGTGCCAGCAGCTTTAGAGGGGGCTACGAGCAGTACTTC. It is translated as CASSFRGGYEQYF.

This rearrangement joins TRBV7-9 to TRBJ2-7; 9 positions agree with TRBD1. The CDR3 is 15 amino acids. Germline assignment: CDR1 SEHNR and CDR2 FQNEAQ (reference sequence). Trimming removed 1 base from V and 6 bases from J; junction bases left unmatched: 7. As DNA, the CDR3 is TGTGCCAGCAGCTTAGTGGGACAGGGCATTCTCGAGCAGTACTTC. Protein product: CASSLVGQGILEQYF.

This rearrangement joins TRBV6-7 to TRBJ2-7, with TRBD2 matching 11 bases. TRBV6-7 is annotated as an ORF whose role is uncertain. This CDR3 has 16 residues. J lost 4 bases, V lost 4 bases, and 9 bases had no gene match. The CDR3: CASSFPGLADLYEQYF. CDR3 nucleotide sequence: TGTGCCAGCAGTTTCCCGGGACTAGCGGACCTTTACGAGCAGTACTTC.

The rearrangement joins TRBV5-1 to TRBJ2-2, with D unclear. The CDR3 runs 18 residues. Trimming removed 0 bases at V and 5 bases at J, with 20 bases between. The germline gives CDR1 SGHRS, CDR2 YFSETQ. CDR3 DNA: TGCGCCAGCAGCTTGGCCCCAAAGGCAGCCCTGAGGACCGGGGAGCTGTTTTTT. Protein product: CASSLAPKAALRTGELFF. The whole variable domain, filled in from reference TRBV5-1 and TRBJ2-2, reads KAGVTQTPRYLIKTRGQQVTLSCSPISGHRSVSWYQQTPGQGLQFLFEYFSETQRNKGNFPGRFSGRQFSNSRSEMNVSTLELGDSALYLCASSLAPKAALRTGELFFGEGSRLTVL.

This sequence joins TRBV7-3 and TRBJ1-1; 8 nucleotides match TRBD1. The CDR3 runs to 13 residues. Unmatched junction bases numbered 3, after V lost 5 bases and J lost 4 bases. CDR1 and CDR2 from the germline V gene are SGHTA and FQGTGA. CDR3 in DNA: TGTGCCAGCAGCGAAACAGGGGGCACTGAAGCTTTCTTT. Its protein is CASSETGGTEAFF. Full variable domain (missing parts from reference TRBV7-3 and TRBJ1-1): GAGVSQTPSNKVTEKGKYVELRCDPISGHTALYWYRQSLGQGPEFLIYFQGTGAADDSGLPNDRFFAVRPEGSVSTLKIQRTERGDSAVYLCASSETGGTEAFFGQGTRLTVV.

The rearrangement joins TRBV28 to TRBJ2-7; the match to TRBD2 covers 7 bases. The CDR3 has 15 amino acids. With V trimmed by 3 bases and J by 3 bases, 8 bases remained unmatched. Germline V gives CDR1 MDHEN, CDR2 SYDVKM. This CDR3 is CASSFSGGNRYEQYF. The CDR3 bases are TGTGCCAGCAGTTTTTCGGGAGGTAATCGCTACGAGCAGTACTTC.

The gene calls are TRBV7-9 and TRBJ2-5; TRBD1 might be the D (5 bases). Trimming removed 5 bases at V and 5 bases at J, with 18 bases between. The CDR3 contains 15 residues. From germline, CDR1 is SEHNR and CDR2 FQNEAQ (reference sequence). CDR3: CASSEGVDELETQYF. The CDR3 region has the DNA TGTGCCAGCAGCGAAGGGGTAGACGAGTTGGAGACCCAGTACTTC.

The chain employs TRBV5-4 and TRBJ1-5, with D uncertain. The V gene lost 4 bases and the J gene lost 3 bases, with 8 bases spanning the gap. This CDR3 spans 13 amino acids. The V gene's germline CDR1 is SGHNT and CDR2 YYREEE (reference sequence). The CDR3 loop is CASSRDPNQPQHF. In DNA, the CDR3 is TGTGCCAGCAGCCGGGATCCCAATCAGCCCCAGCATTTT.

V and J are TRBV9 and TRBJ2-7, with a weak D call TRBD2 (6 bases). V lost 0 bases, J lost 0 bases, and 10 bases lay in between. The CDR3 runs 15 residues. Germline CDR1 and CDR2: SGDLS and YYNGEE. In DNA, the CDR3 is TGTGCCAGCAGCGTAGGGTCGGGGGTCTCCTACGAGCAGTACTTC. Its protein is CASSVGSGVSYEQYF.

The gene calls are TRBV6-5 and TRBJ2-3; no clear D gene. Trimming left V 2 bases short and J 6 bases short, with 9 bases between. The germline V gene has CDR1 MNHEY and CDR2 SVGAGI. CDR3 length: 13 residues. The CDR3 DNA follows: TGTGCCAGCAGTTACCAAACGAGCGATACGCAGTATTTT. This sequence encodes CASSYQTSDTQYF.

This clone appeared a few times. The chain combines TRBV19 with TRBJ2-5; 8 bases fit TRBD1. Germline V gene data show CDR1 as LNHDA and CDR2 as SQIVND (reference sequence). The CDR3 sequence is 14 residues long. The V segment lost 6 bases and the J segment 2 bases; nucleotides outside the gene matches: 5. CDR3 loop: CASRGTGPQETQYF. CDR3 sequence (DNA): TGTGCCAGTAGAGGGACAGGACCACAAGAGACCCAGTACTTC. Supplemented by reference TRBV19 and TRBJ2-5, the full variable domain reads DGGITQSPKYLFRKEGQNVTLSCEQNLNHDAMYWYRQDPGQGLRLIYYSQIVNDFQKGDIAEGYSVSREKKESFPLTVTSAQKNPTAFYLCASRGTGPQETQYFGPGTRLLVL.

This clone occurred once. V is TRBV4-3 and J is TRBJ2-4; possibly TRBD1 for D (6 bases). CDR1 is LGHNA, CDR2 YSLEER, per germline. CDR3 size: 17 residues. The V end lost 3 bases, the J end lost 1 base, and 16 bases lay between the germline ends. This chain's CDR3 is CASSQAAGVGAKNIQYF. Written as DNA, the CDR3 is TGCGCCAGCAGCCAGGCGGCAGGGGTGGGGGCCAAAAACATTCAGTACTTC.

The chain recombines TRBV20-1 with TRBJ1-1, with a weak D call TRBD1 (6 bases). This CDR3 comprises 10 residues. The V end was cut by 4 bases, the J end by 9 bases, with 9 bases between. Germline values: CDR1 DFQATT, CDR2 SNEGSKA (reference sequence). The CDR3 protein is CSATDRKAFF. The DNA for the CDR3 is TGCAGTGCTACGGACAGAAAAGCTTTCTTT.

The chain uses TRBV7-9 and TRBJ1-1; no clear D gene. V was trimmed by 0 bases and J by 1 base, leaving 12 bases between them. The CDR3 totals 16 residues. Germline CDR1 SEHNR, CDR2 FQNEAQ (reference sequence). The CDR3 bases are TGTGCCAGCAGCTTAGCGCTTATAGTTTGGAACACTGAAGCTTTCTTT. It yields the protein CASSLALIVWNTEAFF. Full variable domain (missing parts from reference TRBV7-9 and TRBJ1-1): DTGVSQNPRHKITKRGQNVTFRCDPISEHNRLYWYRQTLGQGPEFLTYFQNEAQLEKSRLLSDRFSAERPKGSFSTLEIQRTEQGDSAMYLCASSLALIVWNTEAFFGQGTRLTVV.

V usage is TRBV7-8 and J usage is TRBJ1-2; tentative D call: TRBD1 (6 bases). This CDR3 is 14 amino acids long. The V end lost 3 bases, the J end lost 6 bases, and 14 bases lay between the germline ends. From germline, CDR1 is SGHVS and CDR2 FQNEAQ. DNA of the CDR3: TGTGCCAGCAGCTTTCGGGACAAATTAGATGGCTACACCTTC. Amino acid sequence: CASSFRDKLDGYTF.

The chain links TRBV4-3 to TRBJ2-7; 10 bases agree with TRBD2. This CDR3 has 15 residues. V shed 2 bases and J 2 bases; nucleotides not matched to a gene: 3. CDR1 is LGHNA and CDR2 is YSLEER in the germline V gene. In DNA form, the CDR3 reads TGCGCCAGCAGCCAACTAGCGGGAGCCACCTACGAGCAGTACTTC. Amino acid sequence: CASSQLAGATYEQYF.

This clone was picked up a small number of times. DNA for the CDR3: TGTGCCAGCAGTTTAGCGGCGGTAAGCACAGATACGCAGTATTTT. This codes for CASSLAAVSTDTQYF. The V call is TRBV27, the J call TRBJ2-3; D ambiguous. Per germline, CDR1 MNHEY and CDR2 SMNVEV (reference sequence). V lost 2 bases to trimming and J lost 0 bases, with 9 bases between them. The CDR3 consists of 15 residues.